The rows below give T cell receptor beta chains drawn from one sample of a study of T-cell memory formation after mild COVID-19. MiXCR, run by TCRdb on the 5' RACE reads, gives a single entry per CDR3 protein. Here the sample spans 250,000 to 350,000 distinct CDR3 sequences, roughly a fifth being singletons. What was sequenced was PBMCs or a T cell subset sorted from them (not recorded which). The receptor source for this set is a man aged 18 to 29 who had mild COVID-19 (a few samples of this study predate the infection). Cell type and time point are not known. Each CDR3 is given with its conserved first and last residue. D genes are given only for firm matches. Not all rows give a size; the values are once, few, many and, for expanded clones, a class.

d_call,clone_size,v_call,j_call,cdr3_nt,cdr3_aa
.,few,TRBV4-1,TRBJ2-3,TGCGCCAGCAGCCAGAACACAGATACGCAGTATTTT,CASSQNTDTQYF
.,many,TRBV12-3/TRBV12-4,TRBJ2-1,TGTGCCAGCAGTTCCCGAGGAGGGGGGAATGAGCAGTTCTTC,CASSSRGGGNEQFF
.,.,TRBV4-1,TRBJ1-1,TGCGCCAGCAGCCAACCTGTGAGGGACACTGAAGCTTTCTTT,CASSQPVRDTEAFF
.,few,TRBV5-1,TRBJ2-1,TGCGCCAGCAGCTTGTCGCGGGGAGGTAATGAGCAGTTCTTC,CASSLSRGGNEQFF
TRBD2,.,TRBV5-1,TRBJ2-1,TGCGCCAGCAGCTTGAGGACTAGCGGGGATCATGAGCAGTTCTTC,CASSLRTSGDHEQFF
.,few,TRBV7-2,TRBJ2-7,TGTGCCAGCAGCTTCGGGAGTTCGGGGTACGAGCAGTACTTC,CASSFGSSGYEQYF
.,.,TRBV7-9,TRBJ1-2,TGTGCCAGCAGCTTTGACAGGACCCATCGGTATGGCTACACCTTC,CASSFDRTHRYGYTF
.,few,TRBV7-6,TRBJ2-1,TGTGCCAGCAGCTTAGGGGTAGCGGCTCACAATGAGCAGTTCTTC,CASSLGVAAHNEQFF
.,few,TRBV5-4,TRBJ2-2,TGTGCCAGCAGCTTTGGGCCAGGCGACACCGGGGAGCTGTTTTTT,CASSFGPGDTGELFF
.,few,TRBV12-5,TRBJ1-1,TGTGCTAGTGTTTGGACAGCGAACACTGAAGCTTTCTTT,CASVWTANTEAFF
.,.,TRBV12-3/TRBV12-4,TRBJ2-7,TGTGCCAGCAGTCTCCGACTAGAAGTCTACGAGCAGTACTTC,CASSLRLEVYEQYF
.,few,TRBV28,TRBJ1-2,TGTGCCAGCAGACCCACGGGCACGGCTAACTATGGCTACACCTTC,CASRPTGTANYGYTF
TRBD1,.,TRBV7-8,TRBJ2-4,TGTGCCAGCAGCCAAACGGACAGGGAGCACATTCAGTACTTC,CASSQTDREHIQYF
.,.,TRBV5-1,TRBJ1-2,TGCGCCAGCAGCTCTTTCGGGGTCGACTATGGCTACACCTTC,CASSSFGVDYGYTF
TRBD2,.,TRBV9,TRBJ2-3,TGTGCCAGCAGCGTGGGCGGGGGGACCACAGATACGCAGTATTTT,CASSVGGGTTDTQYF
.,many,TRBV12-3/TRBV12-4,TRBJ1-1,TGTGCCAGCAGTGCCCAGCCGCAGGGACGCACTGAAGCTTTCTTT,CASSAQPQGRTEAFF
.,.,TRBV20-1,TRBJ1-1,TGCAGTGCTAGAGACAGGACCGTGAACACTGAAGCTTTCTTT,CSARDRTVNTEAFF